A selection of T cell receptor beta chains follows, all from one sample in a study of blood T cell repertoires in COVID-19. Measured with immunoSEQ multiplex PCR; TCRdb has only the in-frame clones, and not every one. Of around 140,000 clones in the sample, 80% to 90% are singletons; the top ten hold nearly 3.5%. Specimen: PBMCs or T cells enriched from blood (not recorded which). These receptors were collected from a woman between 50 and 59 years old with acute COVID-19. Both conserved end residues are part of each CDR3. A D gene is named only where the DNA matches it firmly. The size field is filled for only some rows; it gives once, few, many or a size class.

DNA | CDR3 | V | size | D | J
TGTGCCAGCAGCTTTCGGAGGATAGAGGACAATGAGCAGTTCTTC | CASSFRRIEDNEQFF | TRBV5-4 | - | - | TRBJ2-1
TGCGCCAGCAGCGCGACAGGGGCCGTCCCAGATACGCAGTATTTT | CASSATGAVPDTQYF | TRBV5-1 | - | TRBD1 | TRBJ2-3
TGTGCCAGCAGCTTGATGGGACATACCTACGAGCAGTACTTC | CASSLMGHTYEQYF | TRBV5-6 | - | - | TRBJ2-7
TGTGCCAGCAGCTTAGACCGGGTCCAAGAGACCCAGTACTTC | CASSLDRVQETQYF | TRBV7-2 | - | - | TRBJ2-5
TGCAGCGGGAGTTTTGCCGCGAGAAATGAGCAGTTCTTC | CSGSFAARNEQFF | TRBV29-1 | - | - | TRBJ2-1
TGTGCCAGCAGCTTAGATCATAGTGGCAATCAGCCCCAGCATTTT | CASSLDHSGNQPQHF | TRBV11-2 | - | - | TRBJ1-5
TGTGCCAGCAGCTTAGGGGCCGGAAACACTGAAGCTTTCTTT | CASSLGAGNTEAFF | TRBV7-2 | - | - | TRBJ1-1
TGTGCCAGTAGTATAGGGCAGGGCGGAGAGACCCAGTACTTC | CASSIGQGGETQYF | TRBV19 | few | - | TRBJ2-5
TGTGCCAGCAGTTACGTGTCTAGCGGCTACGAGCAGTACTTC | CASSYVSSGYEQYF | TRBV6-2/TRBV6-3 | - | TRBD2 | TRBJ2-7
TGCGCCAGCGGACGTACTAGCGGGAGCCCAGATACGCAGTATTTT | CASGRTSGSPDTQYF | TRBV5-1 | - | TRBD2 | TRBJ2-3
TGTGCCAGCAGTTCCCACCTCCGGCAGACTACCGGGGAGCTGTTTTTT | CASSSHLRQTTGELFF | TRBV27 | - | - | TRBJ2-2
TGTGCCAGCAATACAGGGGGGGTTCCAGATACGCAGTATTTT | CASNTGGVPDTQYF | TRBV28 | - | - | TRBJ2-3
TGTGCCAGCAGCTTAGGTAGCGGACACCCGAACGAGCAGTACTTC | CASSLGSGHPNEQYF | TRBV7-2 | - | - | TRBJ2-7
TGTGCCACGGGGGGCACAGATACGCAGTATTTT | CATGGTDTQYF | TRBV11-3 | - | - | TRBJ2-3
TGTGCCAGCAGTGGAAGGGACAGGGGATGCAATCAGCCCCAGCATTTT | CASSGRDRGCNQPQHF | TRBV6-1 | once | TRBD1 | TRBJ1-5
TGCGCCAGCAGCCACGGGGGGTCCTCCTACAATGAGCAGTTCTTC | CASSHGGSSYNEQFF | TRBV4-1 | - | TRBD2 | TRBJ2-1
TGTGCCAGCAGCCATCTAGGACAACGAAACACCATATATTTT | CASSHLGQRNTIYF | TRBV3-1/TRBV3-2 | - | - | TRBJ1-3
TGTGCCAGCAGCCCTAGGACAGGGGGAAATTCACCCCTCCACTTT | CASSPRTGGNSPLHF | TRBV13 | once | TRBD1 | TRBJ1-6
TGTGCCAGCAGTTCCGACAGGGGTTACACCGGGGAGCTGTTTTTT | CASSSDRGYTGELFF | TRBV2 | - | TRBD1 | TRBJ2-2
TGCGCCAGCAGCTGGCAGCTAGCGGGAGGGCAAGAGACCCAGTACTTC | CASSWQLAGGQETQYF | TRBV5-1 | - | TRBD2 | TRBJ2-5
TGTGCCAGCAGCCCGCCGGGTCGCGGGATGAACACCGGGGAGCTGTTTTTT | CASSPPGRGMNTGELFF | TRBV7-9 | - | - | TRBJ2-2
TGTGCCAGTAGTGACAGGGGGAACACTGAAGCTTTCTTT | CASSDRGNTEAFF | TRBV19 | - | TRBD1 | TRBJ1-1
TGTGCCAGCAGCCGGTTGAGCAATGAGCAGTTCTTC | CASSRLSNEQFF | TRBV12-3/TRBV12-4 | - | - | TRBJ2-1
TGTGCCAGCAGCTTGGTATTAGCGGGAGTGGATACGCAGTATTTT | CASSLVLAGVDTQYF | TRBV5-6 | - | TRBD2 | TRBJ2-3
TGTGCCACCCGGGGGGTCCGAAATTCACCCCTCCACTTT | CATRGVRNSPLHF | TRBV28 | once | - | TRBJ1-6
TGTGCCAGCAGCGTAGAATTTGGGGGGACAGATACGCAGTATTTT | CASSVEFGGTDTQYF | TRBV9 | - | - | TRBJ2-3
TGTGCCTGGAGTATCCGAGCTGGGCGCAGAAACACTGAAGCTTTCTTT | CAWSIRAGRRNTEAFF | TRBV30 | - | - | TRBJ1-1
TGTGCCAGCTCTCCAGGGTCAGGGAGCAATCAGCCCCAGCATTTT | CASSPGSGSNQPQHF | TRBV18 | once | - | TRBJ1-5
TGCGCCAGCAGCGATATAAGCGGGAGCTACGAGCAGTACTTC | CASSDISGSYEQYF | TRBV5-1 | - | TRBD2 | TRBJ2-7
TGTGCCAGCAGTCGAGGGGGTGATGACACTGAAGCTTTCTTT | CASSRGGDDTEAFF | TRBV5-4 | - | - | TRBJ1-1
TGTGCCAGCAGTTTATCTACAACCAACACTGAAGCTTTCTTT | CASSLSTTNTEAFF | TRBV27 | - | - | TRBJ1-1
TGTGCCAGCAGTGATATGGGACTAGCTAGTCCAAACGAGCAGTACTTC | CASSDMGLASPNEQYF | TRBV25-1 | - | TRBD2 | TRBJ2-7
TGTGCCAGCAGCCCCGCGGGGGGCGCATATGGCTACACCTTC | CASSPAGGAYGYTF | TRBV7-6 | once | - | TRBJ1-2
TGTGCCAGCAGCTTACCGGGGGGAAGCGGGAGTCGAGAAAGGGCCTACGAGCAGTACTTC | CASSLPGGSGSRERAYEQYF | TRBV7-3 | once | TRBD2 | TRBJ2-7
TGTGCCAGCAGCCCTAGTGGGTTCGAAGCTTTCTTT | CASSPSGFEAFF | TRBV9 | - | - | TRBJ1-1
TGTGCCAGCAGTGAATCGGCGGGGTTTACCTACGAGCAGTACTTC | CASSESAGFTYEQYF | TRBV6-1 | - | - | TRBJ2-7
TGTGCCAGCAGCCCGTGGGGAGCAGCTAGCACAGATACGCAGTATTTT | CASSPWGAASTDTQYF | TRBV3-1/TRBV3-2 | - | - | TRBJ2-3
TGTGCCAGTAGTACGCAGGGGCCCGGGGAGACCCAGTACTTC | CASSTQGPGETQYF | TRBV19 | - | - | TRBJ2-5
TGCGCCAGCAGCTTGGACAGGGGCGATGAGCAGTTCTTC | CASSLDRGDEQFF | TRBV5-1 | - | TRBD1 | TRBJ2-1
TGTGCCAGCAGCTTAAATCCAGGGGGGAATTCACCCCTCCACTTT | CASSLNPGGNSPLHF | TRBV7-3 | - | TRBD1 | TRBJ1-6
TGTGCCAGCAGCTCCGACAGGGGGCTTGGCTACACCTTC | CASSSDRGLGYTF | TRBV9 | few | TRBD1 | TRBJ1-2
TGTGCCAGCAGCGTAGCTCCGGGACTGGGGTCCTCCGAGCAGTACTTC | CASSVAPGLGSSEQYF | TRBV9 | once | - | TRBJ2-7
TGTGCCAGCTCACCACTCGGGGCTAGCGGGAACGGGGAGCTGTTTTTT | CASSPLGASGNGELFF | TRBV18 | - | TRBD2 | TRBJ2-2
TGTGCTAGTGGACGGACCGGGACAGGGCCTTCCACTGAAGCTTTCTTT | CASGRTGTGPSTEAFF | TRBV12-5 | once | TRBD1 | TRBJ1-1
TGTGCCAGCAGCTTCGTACGGTCCGGGGAGCTGTTTTTT | CASSFVRSGELFF | TRBV7-2 | - | - | TRBJ2-2
TGTGCCAGCAGCGTAAGGGAGGGGGGCACAGATACGCAGTATTTT | CASSVREGGTDTQYF | TRBV9 | - | - | TRBJ2-3
TGCAGCGTTGTGAAGTTAGCGGGGGACCAAGAGACCCAGTACTTC | CSVVKLAGDQETQYF | TRBV29-1 | once | TRBD2 | TRBJ2-5
TGTGCCAGCAGCCAACGGGAGACCCAGTACTTC | CASSQRETQYF | TRBV7-8 | once | - | TRBJ2-5
TGTGCCAGCAGCTCTCATTTAGCGGGAGCGGCTGAGCAGTTCTTC | CASSSHLAGAAEQFF | TRBV9 | few | TRBD2 | TRBJ2-1
TGTGCCAGTAGTAGATTGGGACAGGGTTCGGGGGAGACCCAGTACTTC | CASSRLGQGSGETQYF | TRBV19 | - | TRBD1 | TRBJ2-5
TGTGCCACCAGTGACCGCGGACAGGGGAGGACTGAAGCTTTCTTT | CATSDRGQGRTEAFF | TRBV24-1 | once | TRBD1 | TRBJ1-1
TGTGCCAGCAGTGAAGGCCTACAGGGGCATGGAGATACGCAGTATTTT | CASSEGLQGHGDTQYF | TRBV6-1 | - | TRBD1 | TRBJ2-3
TGTGCCAGCAGTGCCCGTAGCGGGAGAGGTTCGGCCGGGGAGCTGTTTTTT | CASSARSGRGSAGELFF | TRBV2 | - | TRBD2 | TRBJ2-2
TGCGCCAGCAGCTTGAGGGGACAGGGCTACGAGCAGTACTTC | CASSLRGQGYEQYF | TRBV5-1 | - | TRBD1 | TRBJ2-7
TGTGCCAGCAGCTCTAACCGGGACATTTCCTATGGCTACACCTTC | CASSSNRDISYGYTF | TRBV5-4 | - | - | TRBJ1-2
TGTGCCAGCAGCTTGGCATTACAGGAACGCAACTATGGCTACACCTTC | CASSLALQERNYGYTF | TRBV5-6 | - | - | TRBJ1-2
TGTGCCAGCAGCTACCGGAGACTAGCGGGGTACAATGAGCAGTTCTTC | CASSYRRLAGYNEQFF | TRBV14 | - | TRBD2 | TRBJ2-1
TGTGCCATCAGGACCGGGACTTCGAACACTGAAGCTTTCTTT | CAIRTGTSNTEAFF | TRBV10-3 | - | - | TRBJ1-1
TGTGCCAGCAGCTTAGCCCATGAGCAGTACTTC | CASSLAHEQYF | TRBV7-2 | - | - | TRBJ2-7
TGTGCCAGCAGTTTGGCGCGGGAATCTGGAAACACCATATATTTT | CASSLARESGNTIYF | TRBV28 | - | - | TRBJ1-3